The 18 T cell receptor beta chains below all came from one sample that was sequenced in a study of control samples from healthy donors and cancer patients. Assay used: immunoSEQ multiplex PCR; TCRdb lists only in-frame clones, some missing. The table lists 95,000 to 150,000 clones, 87% of them singletons. Sequencing input: blood. Source of these receptors: a man younger than 45 in good health.

The V and J genes are TRBV10-3 and TRBJ1-2; D is perhaps TRBD1 (6 bases). Germline CDR1 reads ENHRY; CDR2 reads SYGVKD. Deletions cut 4 bases from V and 6 bases from J, with 15 bases between. The CDR3 extends over 14 amino acids. The CDR3 DNA reads as TGTGCCATCAGTGGGGGGGGGCAAGCTGATGGCTACACCTTC. It yields the protein CAISGGGQADGYTF.

This chain joins TRBV5-1 and TRBJ2-5; 12 bases fit TRBD2. V lost 2 bases, J lost 3 bases, and 11 bases stayed unmatched. Germline V gene lookup returns CDR1 SGHRS and CDR2 YFSETQ. The CDR3 has 18 amino acids. CDR3 sequence reads: CASSFHSPTSGGKETQYF. DNA of the CDR3: TGCGCCAGCAGCTTCCACTCGCCTACTAGCGGGGGGAAAGAGACCCAGTACTTC.

The chain carries TRBV5-5 and TRBJ2-5, with D perhaps TRBD1 (6 bases). CDR3 length: 16 amino acids. Per the germline V gene, CDR1 is SGHKS and CDR2 is YYEKEE (reference sequence). V lost 1 base and J 5 bases, leaving 18 bases between the germline ends. The CDR3 nucleotides read TGTGCCAGCAGCTTGTCTGGACAGACGATTAAGGAGACCCAGTACTTC. It translates to CASSLSGQTIKETQYF.

The genes are TRBV5-1 and TRBJ1-1; D is uncertain. The CDR3 totals 14 residues. Germline CDR1 SGHRS, CDR2 YFSETQ. V lost 4 bases, J lost 1 base, and 11 bases lay in between. The CDR3 DNA sequence: TGCGCCAGCAGCACTCTGACGGGGAACACTGAAGCTTTCTTT. It specifies CASSTLTGNTEAFF.

CDR3 DNA: TGTGCCTGGAGTACAGGGGGCGTATCCTATGGCTACACCTTC. Amino acid sequence: CAWSTGGVSYGYTF. This chain uses TRBV30 with TRBJ1-2; 9 bases are shared with TRBD1. Trimming removed 2 bases from V and 4 bases from J; junction bases left unmatched: 5. Germline V gives CDR1 GTSNPN, CDR2 SVGIG (reference sequence). CDR3 length: 14 residues.

The chain joins TRBV9 to TRBJ1-2; D is undetermined. The germline CDR1 and CDR2 sequences are SGDLS and YYNGEE. This CDR3 has 15 residues. Trimming cost V 4 bases and J 3 bases, with 16 bases left between them. This chain's CDR3 is CASSSLRFVDYGYTF. Here the CDR3 DNA reads TGTGCCAGCAGCTCCCTCCGATTTGTGGACTATGGCTACACCTTC. The full variable domain, rest sourced from reference TRBV9 and TRBJ1-2, is DSGVTQTPKHLITATGQRVTLRCSPRSGDLSVYWYQQSLDQGLQFLIQYYNGEERAKGNILERFSAQQFPDLHSELNLSSLELGDSALYFCASSSLRFVDYGYTFGSGTRLTVV.

The gene calls are TRBV2 and TRBJ1-4, with D unresolved. CDR1 and CDR2 from the germline V gene are SNHLY and FYNNEI. The V gene lost 3 bases and the J gene lost 4 bases, with 0 bases spanning the gap. The CDR3 contains 11 residues. The CDR3 DNA reads as TGTGCCAGCAGTGATAATGAAAAACTGTTTTTT. Its protein product is CASSDNEKLFF.

J is TRBJ1-3 and V is TRBV18, with D unresolved. Germline assignment: CDR1 KGHSH and CDR2 LQKENI. Trimming stripped 2 bases from V and 2 bases from J, with 10 bases between. The CDR3 is 15 residues long. CDR3 in DNA: TGTGCCAGCTCACCAAGGGTAATCGCTGGAAACACCATATATTTT. It specifies CASSPRVIAGNTIYF.

This sequence joins TRBV3-1 (or the pseudogene TRBV3-2) and TRBJ1-2, with a weak D call TRBD1 (6 bases). V lost 4 bases and J lost 2, with 11 bases in between. The CDR3 is 14 amino acids. Germline V lookup: CDR1 LGHDT, CDR2 YNNKEL (reference sequence). CDR3 sequence reads: CASSPLRGNYGYTF. The CDR3 DNA reads as TGTGCCAGCAGCCCACTCAGGGGAAACTATGGCTACACCTTC.

V gene TRBV5-1 combines with J gene TRBJ2-3; D remains ambiguous. The CDR3 is made up of 14 amino acids. V shed 7 bases and J shed 4 bases, with 16 bases lying between them. The germline gives CDR1 SGHRS, CDR2 YFSETQ. CDR3 protein: CASALGFDSDTQYF. The CDR3 DNA reads TGCGCCAGCGCCCTGGGGTTTGATTCAGATACGCAGTATTTT.

The J gene is TRBJ1-2, the V gene TRBV9; D gene unclear. CDR1 SGDLS and CDR2 YYNGEE come from the germline V gene. The CDR3 runs to 13 residues. With 0 bases removed from V and 3 bases from J, the gap between germline ends came to 6 bases. The CDR3 protein is CASSVDSYYGYTF. As DNA, the CDR3 is TGTGCCAGCAGCGTAGACAGCTACTATGGCTACACCTTC.

There are a few counts of this clone. V usage is TRBV7-3 and J usage is TRBJ1-1; D gene ambiguous. Germline V gene data show CDR1 as SGHTA and CDR2 as FQGTGA. This CDR3 region has 13 residues. Trimming pared 3 bases from V and 10 bases from J, leaving 15 bases between. The CDR3 loop reads CASSLGPSGGAFF. In DNA, the CDR3 is TGTGCCAGCAGCTTGGGTCCCTCGGGAGGAGCTTTCTTT.

The chain employs TRBV19 and TRBJ1-1, with D hard to call. The V and J ends lost 4 bases and 3 bases respectively, with 9 bases between them. This CDR3 contains 13 residues. Germline CDR1 reads LNHDA; CDR2 reads SQIVND (reference sequence). The CDR3 DNA follows: TGTGCCAGTAGTAGTAAGGAAGACACTGAAGCTTTCTTT. This encodes CASSSKEDTEAFF.

The CDR3 DNA is TGCGCCAGCAGCCAAGATCAGAGCTCTGGAAACACCATATATTTT. Its protein is CASSQDQSSGNTIYF. The rearrangement uses TRBV4-1 and TRBJ1-3, with D unresolved. The CDR3 consists of 15 residues. With 0 bases removed from V and 0 bases from J, the gap between germline ends came to 6 bases. Germline V CDR1 and CDR2: MGHRA, YSYEKL.

V and J are TRBV5-8 and TRBJ2-1, with a weak D call TRBD1 (5 bases). The CDR3 is 15 residues long. Trimming stripped 10 bases from V and 0 bases from J, with 17 bases between. Germline V gene lookup returns CDR1 SGHTS and CDR2 YDEGEE. CDR3 sequence (DNA): TGTGCCTTCCCCCAGGGCTTGAGCTCCTACAATGAGCAGTTCTTC. It codes for CAFPQGLSSYNEQFF.

The chain joins TRBV29-1 to TRBJ2-3; TRBD2 aligns across 9 bases. V shed 7 bases, J shed 5 bases, and the junction held 10 bases outside the gene matches. CDR3 size: 14 residues. Germline V gene lookup returns CDR1 SQVTM and CDR2 ANQGSEA. DNA of the CDR3: TGCAGCGGAGGTAGCGGGGGCGCAGTAGATACGCAGTATTTT. This codes for CSGGSGGAVDTQYF.

CDR3 amino acids: CASSEYAGYGNTIYF. CDR3 nucleotides: TGTGCCAGCAGTGAATATGCAGGGTACGGAAACACCATATATTTT. V and J are TRBV25-1 and TRBJ1-3, with D possibly being TRBD1 (5 bases). V was trimmed by 0 bases and J by 4 bases, leaving 10 bases between them. The length of the CDR3 is 15 residues. The germline V gene has CDR1 MGHDK and CDR2 SYGVNS.

The chain recombines TRBV4-1 with TRBJ2-7; D might be TRBD2 (5 bases). Trimming left V 0 bases short and J 6 bases short, with 15 bases between. CDR3 length: 15 residues. Germline CDR1 reads MGHRA; CDR2 reads YSYEKL. The CDR3 here is CASSQDERNAAEQYF. The CDR3 DNA reads TGCGCCAGCAGCCAAGACGAGCGGAATGCGGCCGAGCAGTACTTC.